This is a list of T cell receptor beta chains from one sample in a study of cytomegalovirus exposure and HLA in healthy donors. Here immunoSEQ multiplex PCR was the method, and the copy in TCRdb shows in-frame clones only, minus some. The table has just under 80,000 clones, roughly four fifths seen once. Sequenced sample: PBMCs. Receptor source: a man in his forties in good health and CMV-seronegative. The CDR3 runs from the conserved cysteine through the conserved F or W. A D gene is named only where the DNA matches it firmly. Where a row states a size, it is once, few, many or the class of an expanded clone; other rows omit it.

clone size	V gene	D gene	J gene	CDR3 protein	CDR3 DNA
-	TRBV19	TRBD2	TRBJ2-1	CASSKTSGIYNEQFF	TGTGCCAGTAGTAAGACTAGCGGGATCTACAATGAGCAGTTCTTC
-	TRBV19	-	TRBJ2-5	CASSIGTSQRGETQYF	TGTGCCAGTAGTATTGGCACTAGCCAAAGAGGGGAGACCCAGTACTTC
once	TRBV27	-	TRBJ2-7	CASSLVRTLGYEQYF	TGTGCCAGCAGTTTAGTTAGGACACTTGGGTACGAGCAGTACTTC
once	TRBV6-5	TRBD1	TRBJ2-2	CASSYPAGGNTGELFF	TGTGCCAGCAGTTACCCAGCAGGGGGAAACACCGGGGAGCTGTTTTTT
-	TRBV6-4	-	TRBJ2-2	CASSDSMGAANTGELFF	TGTGCCAGCAGTGACTCGATGGGGGCCGCGAACACCGGGGAGCTGTTTTTT
-	TRBV7-2	-	TRBJ2-5	CASSFRPSGETQYF	TGTGCCAGCAGCTTCCGACCGTCCGGGGAGACCCAGTACTTC
-	TRBV2	TRBD1	TRBJ1-6	CASTATGGTDSPLHF	TGTGCCAGCACCGCGACAGGGGGCACGGATTCACCCCTCCACTTT
-	TRBV28	TRBD2	TRBJ2-5	CASSFGAKLGGRAGETQYF	TGTGCCAGCAGTTTCGGGGCCAAGTTGGGCGGGAGGGCTGGAGAGACCCAGTACTTC
once	TRBV15	-	TRBJ1-5	CATGDGGSSNQPQHF	TGTGCCACCGGGGATGGGGGGTCAAGCAATCAGCCCCAGCATTTT
-	TRBV19	TRBD1	TRBJ2-2	CASSITGEIRELFF	TGTGCCAGTAGTATCACAGGGGAAATCCGGGAGCTGTTTTTT
-	TRBV18	-	TRBJ1-1	CASSPLGRTEDTEAFF	TGTGCCAGCTCACCCCTCGGACGGACAGAAGACACTGAAGCTTTCTTT
-	TRBV2	TRBD1	TRBJ1-1	CASNRGYAEAFF	TGTGCCAGCAACAGGGGGTACGCTGAAGCTTTCTTT
-	TRBV10-3	-	TRBJ2-6	CAISESRSGANVLTF	TGTGCCATCAGTGAGTCGAGGTCTGGGGCCAACGTCCTGACTTTC
-	TRBV7-2	-	TRBJ2-1	CASSSPKLGGSEQFF	TGTGCCAGCAGCTCCCCAAAACTAGGAGGCAGCGAGCAGTTCTTC
-	TRBV10-3	TRBD1	TRBJ2-5	CAISEIDRGTLQETQYF	TGTGCCATCAGTGAGATCGACAGGGGAACCCTTCAAGAGACCCAGTACTTC
-	TRBV18	TRBD1	TRBJ1-1	CASSGRDRGYTEAFF	TGTGCCAGCTCAGGAAGGGACAGGGGGTACACTGAAGCTTTCTTT
-	TRBV28	-	TRBJ1-2	CASRVQVWGVTGLANYGYTF	TGTGCCAGCAGGGTCCAAGTTTGGGGAGTTACTGGATTAGCTAACTATGGCTACACCTTC
-	TRBV23-1	TRBD1	TRBJ2-2	CASSQIQGTGELFF	TGCGCCAGCAGCCAAATACAGGGGACCGGGGAGCTGTTTTTT
-	TRBV21-1	-	TRBJ2-2	CASSKAKRLVITGELFF	TGTGCCAGCAGCAAAGCGAAGAGACTAGTGATCACCGGGGAGCTGTTTTTT
few	TRBV7-9	-	TRBJ1-1	CASSLEQGWTEAFF	TGTGCCAGCAGCTTAGAGCAGGGGTGGACTGAAGCTTTCTTT
few	TRBV2	TRBD2	TRBJ2-1	CASTGLAGSLNEQFF	TGTGCCAGCACTGGACTAGCGGGATCCCTCAATGAGCAGTTCTTC
-	TRBV5-6	-	TRBJ1-2	CASTKSRQGFYTNYGYTF	TGTGCCAGCACCAAAAGCCGGCAGGGCTTCTATACAAACTATGGCTACACCTTC
-	TRBV29-1	-	TRBJ2-2	CSARSNTGELFF	TGCAGCGCGAGATCGAACACCGGGGAGCTATTTTTT
-	TRBV7-8	-	TRBJ1-5	CASSQHDNQPQHF	TGTGCCAGCAGCCAACACGATAATCAGCCCCAGCATTTT
-	TRBV28	TRBD1	TRBJ1-1	CASSLEGQGASAEAFF	TGTGCCAGCAGTTTGGAGGGACAGGGGGCTAGTGCTGAAGCTTTCTTT
-	TRBV14	TRBD1	TRBJ1-2	CASSGDRGSYGYTF	TGTGCCAGCAGCGGTGACAGGGGGAGCTATGGCTACACCTTC
-	TRBV28	TRBD2	TRBJ2-5	CASSPALAGYRETQYF	TGTGCCAGCAGCCCTGCTCTAGCGGGATATCGAGAGACCCAGTACTTC
once	TRBV28	-	TRBJ2-3	CASSLYQARRYF	TGTGCCAGCAGTTTATATCAGGCAAGGCGGTATTTT
-	TRBV29-1	-	TRBJ1-1	CSARVSNTEAFF	TGCAGCGCCAGGGTATCGAACACTGAAGCTTTCTTT
few	TRBV4-3	TRBD1	TRBJ2-1	CASSPTGGNEQFF	TGCGCCAGCAGCCCAACAGGGGGCAATGAGCAGTTCTTC
-	TRBV10-2	-	TRBJ2-3	CASSELTNADTQYF	TGCGCCAGCAGTGAACTTACTAACGCAGATACGCAGTATTTT
-	TRBV28	TRBD2	TRBJ2-1	CASRGTSGLSSYNEQFF	TGTGCCAGCAGGGGGACTAGCGGGTTGAGCTCCTACAATGAGCAGTTCTTC
-	TRBV5-4	TRBD1	TRBJ2-7	CASSRSGTGIFYEQYF	TGTGCCAGCAGCCGTTCCGGGACAGGGATCTTCTACGAGCAGTACTTC
-	TRBV4-2	TRBD2	TRBJ2-1	CASSQFLAGTYNEQFF	TGTGCCAGCAGCCAATTTCTAGCGGGTACATACAATGAGCAGTTCTTC
-	TRBV7-8	TRBD2	TRBJ2-7	CASSLWSSGTYEQYF	TGTGCCAGCAGCTTATGGTCTAGCGGAACCTACGAGCAGTACTTC
-	TRBV6-5	-	TRBJ2-2	CASSYGTRIGELFF	TGTGCCAGCAGTTACGGGACACGTATCGGGGAGCTGTTTTTT
few	TRBV28	-	TRBJ1-5	CASRRRVMGNQPQHF	TGTGCCAGCAGACGGAGGGTCATGGGCAATCAGCCCCAGCATTTT
few	TRBV2	-	TRBJ2-1	CASSNQEQFF	TGTGCCAGCAGTAACCAGGAGCAGTTCTTC
-	TRBV7-8	-	TRBJ1-5	CASSLSSDQPQHF	TGTGCCAGCAGCTTGTCTAGTGATCAGCCCCAGCATTTT
-	TRBV4-3	-	TRBJ1-1	CASSPGSGGTEAFF	TGCGCCAGCAGCCCTGGGTCGGGAGGCACTGAAGCTTTCTTT
once	TRBV6-4	TRBD1	TRBJ2-3	CAGGSPTGSTDTQYF	TGTGCTGGGGGATCCCCGACAGGGAGCACAGATACGCAGTATTTT
-	TRBV29-1	-	TRBJ1-1	CSVSHSQGTEAFF	TGCAGCGTTTCGCATAGCCAGGGGACTGAAGCTTTCTTT
-	TRBV7-2	-	TRBJ1-1	CASSLKARVEAFF	TGTGCCAGCAGCTTAAAGGCGAGGGTTGAAGCTTTCTTT
-	TRBV29-1	TRBD2	TRBJ2-5	CSGLAGETQYF	TGCAGTGGACTAGCGGGAGAGACCCAGTACTTC
few	TRBV28	-	TRBJ1-1	CACNRAKNTEAFF	TGTGCCTGTAACAGGGCGAAGAACACTGAAGCTTTCTTT
-	TRBV19	TRBD1	TRBJ2-3	CASSLAGTGSTDTQYF	TGTGCCAGTAGTCTCGCCGGGACAGGTAGCACAGATACGCAGTATTTT
-	TRBV27	TRBD2	TRBJ2-7	CASSLIGRADEQYF	TGTGCCAGCAGTTTAATCGGGAGGGCCGACGAGCAGTACTTC
-	TRBV28	-	TRBJ2-2	CASSKEGTTGELFF	TGTGCCAGCAGTAAGGAGGGGACCACCGGGGAGCTGTTTTTT
-	TRBV5-1	TRBD1	TRBJ2-2	CATETGFTGELFF	TGCGCCACGGAGACAGGGTTCACCGGGGAGCTGTTTTTT